The 30 T cell receptor beta chains in this list originate from one sample, sequenced in a study of blood T cell repertoires in COVID-19. TCRdb's copy holds only in-frame clones and misses some; the assay was immunoSEQ multiplex PCR. The table has 390,000 or so clones, roughly 85% seen once. Sequencing used peripheral blood. The receptors were gathered from a woman aged 25-40 years with active or convalescent COVID-19.

The chain links TRBV9 to TRBJ1-1, with D possibly being TRBD1 (6 bases). The CDR3 contains 15 residues. Trimming took 3 bases from V and 2 from J, leaving 14 bases between them. CDR1 and CDR2 (germline): SGDLS, YYNGEE. The CDR3 coding sequence is TGTGCCAGCAGCGCCAATCCCAGGGGAAACACTGAAGCTTTCTTT. This sequence encodes CASSANPRGNTEAFF.

V and J are TRBV5-1 and TRBJ1-3; 9 positions match TRBD1. Losses at the gene ends were 2 bases for V and 3 bases for J; bases not matched to a gene: 3. The CDR3 extends over 15 amino acids. Germline CDR1 SGHRS, CDR2 YFSETQ. CDR3 loop: CASSFQGQGGNTIYF. In DNA, the CDR3 is TGCGCCAGCAGCTTTCAGGGACAGGGTGGAAACACCATATATTTT.

This chain joins TRBV29-1 and TRBJ1-2; no clear D gene. Germline CDR1 SQVTM, CDR2 ANQGSEA. V lost 3 bases, J lost 7 bases, and 15 bases lay in between. This CDR3 has 13 residues. DNA of the CDR3: TGCAGCGTTGAGGGTAACGGGAACGTTGGCTACACCTTC. Residues: CSVEGNGNVGYTF.

The chain couples TRBV2 to TRBJ2-3; a weak D match, TRBD2 (5 bases). This CDR3 has 15 amino acids. V gave up 3 bases and J gave up 0 bases, with 10 bases separating them. Germline V gene lookup returns CDR1 SNHLY and CDR2 FYNNEI. The chain's CDR3 is CASSDQRTSTDTQYF. The CDR3 DNA reads as TGTGCCAGCAGTGATCAGCGGACTAGCACAGATACGCAGTATTTT.

The J gene is TRBJ1-2, the V gene TRBV1; the DNA was not compared with TRBD1, the D call given in the table. TRBV1 is a recognized pseudogene. The CDR3 is 13 amino acids. CDR3 region: CTSSQDGQTGYTF. The DNA of the CDR3 is TGCACCAGCAGCCAAGATGGGCAGACTGGCTACACCTTC.

This sequence joins TRBV20-1 and TRBJ1-1, with TRBD1 matching over 9 bases. This CDR3 has 14 amino acids. Unmatched junction bases numbered 7, after V lost 3 bases and J lost 5 bases. Germline CDR1 is DFQATT and CDR2 is SNEGSKA (reference sequence). The CDR3 sequence is CSASGTGLGTEAFF. CDR3 coding DNA: TGCAGTGCTAGTGGGACAGGGCTGGGGACTGAAGCTTTCTTT.

The genes are TRBV5-1 and TRBJ2-3; TRBD2 aligns across 10 bases. The ends lost 4 bases at V and 0 bases at J; junction bases unmatched: 5. Germline V gene sequence: CDR1 SGHRS, CDR2 YFSETQ. The CDR3 is 16 residues long. The CDR3 DNA reads as TGCGCCAGCAGCAACTCGGGACTAGCGAGCACAGATACGCAGTATTTT. As protein: CASSNSGLASTDTQYF.

This chain connects TRBV7-8 to TRBJ1-1; TRBD1 matches 10 bases. J gave up 2 bases and V 5 bases, and 8 bases lay outside the gene matches. Germline V gives CDR1 SGHVS, CDR2 FQNEAQ. The CDR3 extends over 16 amino acids. The CDR3 DNA is TGTGCCAGCAGCCGACCCACGACAGGGGGCAACACTGAAGCTTTCTTT. The encoded protein is CASSRPTTGGNTEAFF.

In its sample, this clone was seen a few times. The chain links TRBV10-1 to TRBJ2-6; tentatively, D is TRBD2 (5 bases). The CDR3 covers 15 residues. Germline lookup yields CDR1 WNHNN and CDR2 SYGVQD (reference sequence). Trimming shortened V by 5 bases and J by 1 base, and 9 bases separated the two germline ends. CDR3 in DNA: TGCGCCAGCAGTCCCCGAGGGTCTGGGGCCAACGTCCTGACTTTC. Translated: CASSPRGSGANVLTF.

This clone occurred once. This CDR3 reads CASSSGSYNEQFF. Here the CDR3 DNA reads TGTGCCAGCAGTAGCGGGAGCTACAATGAGCAGTTCTTC. The chain recombines TRBV6-4 with TRBJ2-1, with 8 nucleotides matching TRBD2. V lost 5 bases, J lost 3 bases, and 0 bases stayed unmatched. Germline-derived CDR1 and CDR2 are MRHNA and SNTAGT. The CDR3 has 13 residues.

This chain joins TRBV24-1 and TRBJ1-1, with unresolved D. This CDR3 is 12 amino acids long. Germline-derived CDR1 and CDR2 are KGHDR and SFDVKD. V lost 4 bases to trimming and J lost 3 bases, with 5 bases between them. DNA for the CDR3: TGTGCCACCAGTGACGGGTACACTGAAGCTTTCTTT. It yields the protein CATSDGYTEAFF.

This clone has a handful of counts. The chain links TRBV4-1 to TRBJ1-6; D gene unclear. V lost 0 bases and J lost 0, with 9 bases in between. This CDR3 has 17 residues. Germline V CDR1 and CDR2: MGHRA, YSYEKL. Here the CDR3 DNA reads TGCGCCAGCAGCCAAGATGGAGGATTCTCCTATAATTCACCCCTCCACTTT. Its translation: CASSQDGGFSYNSPLHF.

The chain joins TRBV2 to TRBJ2-7, with TRBD1 matching 9 bases. The trim removed 4 bases at V and 4 bases at J, leaving 5 bases unmatched. The germline gives CDR1 SNHLY, CDR2 FYNNEI. This CDR3 spans 14 amino acids. The CDR3 bases are TGTGCCAGCAGTGCGGGACAGGGTCCATACGAGCAGTACTTC. This codes for CASSAGQGPYEQYF.

This clone has just one count. The rearrangement joins TRBV5-1 to TRBJ1-1; 8 bases fit TRBD1. The CDR3 runs to 16 residues. The V gene end was trimmed by 1 base and the J gene end by 6 bases; junction bases not matched to a gene: 11. Germline V gene sequence: CDR1 SGHRS, CDR2 YFSETQ. CDR3 sequence reads: CASSLWGQVSGSEAFF. The CDR3 DNA follows: TGCGCCAGCAGCTTGTGGGGACAGGTCTCCGGGTCTGAAGCTTTCTTT.

The chain uses TRBV19 and TRBJ2-7; 7 bases map to TRBD1. The trim removed 5 bases at V and 6 bases at J, leaving 13 bases unmatched. Germline V lookup: CDR1 LNHDA, CDR2 SQIVND (reference sequence). This CDR3 is 15 amino acids long. CDR3 sequence: CASSERQGKGSEQYF. The CDR3 bases are TGTGCCAGTAGTGAAAGACAGGGAAAGGGTAGCGAGCAGTACTTC.

This clone was counted only a few times. The chain's CDR3 is CASSEGQGQPQHF. The CDR3 DNA is TGTGCCAGCTCAGAGGGACAGGGGCAGCCCCAGCATTTT. V usage is TRBV18 and J usage is TRBJ1-5, with 10 bases fitting TRBD1. CDR3 size: 13 residues. Unmatched junction bases numbered 2, after V lost 5 bases and J lost 7 bases. CDR1 and CDR2 from the germline V gene are KGHSH and LQKENI.

J is TRBJ1-1 and V is TRBV3-1 (or the pseudogene TRBV3-2); D perhaps matches TRBD1 (6 bases). The CDR3 runs 13 residues. Germline V CDR1 and CDR2: LGHDT, YNNKEL (reference sequence). The V end lost 3 bases, the J end lost 5 bases, and 10 bases lay between the germline ends. CDR3: CASSQGARTEAFF. CDR3 coding DNA: TGTGCCAGCAGCCAGGGGGCGCGTACTGAAGCTTTCTTT.

This clone has only a few counts. The CDR3 DNA is TGTGCCAGCAGTATTAGACTGAACTACGAGCAGTACTTC. Amino acids: CASSIRLNYEQYF. J is TRBJ2-7 and V is TRBV27; D ambiguous. Germline CDR1 MNHEY, CDR2 SMNVEV (reference sequence). The CDR3 is 13 residues long. V shed 5 bases and J shed 3 bases, with 11 bases lying between them.

As regards this clone: The sample holds other DNA sequences that translate to the same CDR3. The rearrangement joins TRBV5-4 to TRBJ1-6; TRBD1 is a possible D gene (6 bases). Per the germline V gene, CDR1 is SGHNT and CDR2 is YYREEE (reference sequence). This CDR3 has 14 residues. V lost 4 bases and J 11 bases, leaving 16 bases between the germline ends. The CDR3 spells CASSVTGLSAPLHF. DNA of the CDR3: TGTGCCAGCAGCGTCACAGGGCTCTCGGCACCCCTCCACTTT.

The genes are TRBV5-1 and TRBJ2-2; 8 bases agree with TRBD1. CDR1 is SGHRS, CDR2 YFSETQ, per germline. Trimming took 3 bases from V and 10 from J; bases not matched to a gene: 8. CDR3 length: 14 residues. CDR3 sequence reads: CASSSDGQGAELFF. The CDR3 DNA reads TGCGCCAGCAGCTCAGACGGACAGGGCGCGGAGCTGTTTTTT.

For the CDR3, the DNA is TGTGCCATCAGTGGGACTAGCGGGGTAGATCAAGAGACCCAGTACTTC. It specifies CAISGTSGVDQETQYF. The chain is built from TRBV10-3 and TRBJ2-5; 12 positions agree with TRBD2. J lost 2 bases, V lost 4 bases, and 5 bases had no gene match. The CDR3 is made up of 16 amino acids. Germline V CDR1 and CDR2: ENHRY, SYGVKD.

The chain uses TRBV6-1 and TRBJ1-2; TRBD1 matches 10 bases. V shed 4 bases, J shed 4 bases, and the junction held 3 bases outside the gene matches. The CDR3 is made up of 14 amino acids. Germline CDR1 reads MNHNS; CDR2 reads SASEGT. The CDR3 nucleotides read TGTGCCAGCAGTGGACAGGGGGCGACCTATGGCTACACCTTC. This encodes CASSGQGATYGYTF.

The J gene is TRBJ1-4, the V gene TRBV6-2 or TRBV6-3; D gene ambiguous. The CDR3 runs to 14 residues. V lost 6 bases, J lost 3 bases, and 11 bases lay in between. The germline gives CDR1 MNHEY, CDR2 SVGEGT. The CDR3 nucleotides read TGTGCCAGCAGATACCTAGAGGCTAATGAAAAACTGTTTTTT. It translates to CASRYLEANEKLFF.

V usage is TRBV3-1 (or the pseudogene TRBV3-2) and J usage is TRBJ1-2, with 7 nucleotides matching TRBD1. Trimming at V came to 0 bases and at J to 8 bases, leaving 18 bases not matched to a gene. The CDR3 has 18 residues. The germline V gene has CDR1 LGHDT and CDR2 YNNKEL (reference sequence). The DNA for the CDR3 is TGTGCCAGCAGCCAAGAACTCCGACAGGGAACTTCTGCGTCGGGCTACACCTTC. Encoded protein: CASSQELRQGTSASGYTF.

The rearrangement uses TRBV11-2 and TRBJ2-7; weak D call: TRBD1 (5 bases). Per germline, CDR1 SGHAT and CDR2 FQNNGV. CDR3 length: 14 amino acids. V was trimmed by 2 bases and J by 1 base, leaving 9 bases between them. The CDR3 nucleotides read TGTGCCAGCAGCTTATCCCGACAGTCCTACGAGCAGTACTTC. Translating gives CASSLSRQSYEQYF.

The CDR3 nucleotides read TGTGCCAGCAGCTGGAGAGGACAGGCGAACACTGAAGCTTTCTTT. Translated, it gives CASSWRGQANTEAFF. The chain combines TRBV7-8 with TRBJ1-1; TRBD1 agrees at 7 bases. J was trimmed by 1 base and V by 4 bases; bases with no gene match: 6. Germline CDR1 and CDR2: SGHVS and FQNEAQ. The CDR3 contains 15 residues.

The rearrangement uses TRBV24-1 and TRBJ2-1; perhaps TRBD2 as D (6 bases). The V end lost 3 bases, the J end lost 7 bases, and 18 bases lay between the germline ends. Germline V gene lookup returns CDR1 KGHDR and CDR2 SFDVKD. The CDR3 runs to 16 residues. The CDR3 sequence: CATSDPGTWPPNEQFF. The CDR3 DNA reads TGTGCCACCAGTGATCCAGGGACTTGGCCCCCTAATGAGCAGTTCTTC.

The chain combines TRBV3-1 (or the pseudogene TRBV3-2) with TRBJ1-5; a weak D match, TRBD1 (6 bases). The CDR3 totals 14 residues. The V and J ends lost 3 bases and 7 bases respectively, with 13 bases between them. The germline V gene has CDR1 LGHDT and CDR2 YNNKEL (reference sequence). CDR3 sequence: CASSHRGPGQPQHF. The CDR3 nucleotides are TGTGCCAGCAGCCACAGGGGACCGGGGCAGCCCCAGCATTTT.

The chain links TRBV6-5 to TRBJ1-4, with 8 bases fitting TRBD1. From germline, CDR1 is MNHEY and CDR2 SVGAGI. There are 12 residues in the CDR3. With V trimmed by 5 bases and J by 8 bases, 1 base remained unmatched. The CDR3: CASSRDREKLFF. The CDR3 nucleotides read TGTGCCAGCAGTCGGGACAGGGAAAAACTGTTTTTT.

The sample holds a few counts of this clone. The genes are TRBV2 and TRBJ1-2, with D unresolved. Germline V gene sequence: CDR1 SNHLY, CDR2 FYNNEI. The CDR3 runs 13 residues. V lost 5 bases to trimming and J lost 1 base, with 8 bases between them. CDR3 residues: CASSLENNYGYTF. CDR3 nucleotides: TGTGCCAGCAGTTTAGAGAATAACTATGGCTACACCTTC.